This T cell receptor (beta chain) was sequenced for a study of Tregs in tolerant kidney transplant recipients. At the level of the study: Recipients received nonmyeloablative bone marrow transplants from related graft donors, with transient mixed chimerism. Broader study findings: No direct test of biological reproducibility was done here.

The V segment lost 6 bases and the J segment 2 bases; nucleotides outside the gene matches: 12. CDR3 length equals 17 residues. Per germline, CDR1 MDHEN and CDR2 SYDVKM. On this clone itself: Antigen specificity is unknown.

CD4+CD25+CD127- Tregs, CD4+CD25- non-Tregs, CD4 and CD8 cells were sorted. Regulatory T cells were sorted from thawed PBMCs rested overnight at 37°C with around 220 IU/ml IL-2. Libraries were prepared by immunoSEQ multiplex PCR; TCRdb keeps only in-frame clonotypes and omits some of them. Of about 61,000 clones in the sample, roughly 85% were seen once. The V call is TRBV28, the J call TRBJ2-3, with 9 bases aligning to TRBD2. The sequenced sample was Tregs from blood, obtained before the transplant. This sequence originates from a human donor who received a combined kidney and bone marrow transplant. The CDR3 here is CASRPVGLASYTDTQYF. CDR3 sequence (DNA): TGTGCCAGCAGGCCAGTGGGACTAGCATCTTACACAGATACGCAGTATTTT.